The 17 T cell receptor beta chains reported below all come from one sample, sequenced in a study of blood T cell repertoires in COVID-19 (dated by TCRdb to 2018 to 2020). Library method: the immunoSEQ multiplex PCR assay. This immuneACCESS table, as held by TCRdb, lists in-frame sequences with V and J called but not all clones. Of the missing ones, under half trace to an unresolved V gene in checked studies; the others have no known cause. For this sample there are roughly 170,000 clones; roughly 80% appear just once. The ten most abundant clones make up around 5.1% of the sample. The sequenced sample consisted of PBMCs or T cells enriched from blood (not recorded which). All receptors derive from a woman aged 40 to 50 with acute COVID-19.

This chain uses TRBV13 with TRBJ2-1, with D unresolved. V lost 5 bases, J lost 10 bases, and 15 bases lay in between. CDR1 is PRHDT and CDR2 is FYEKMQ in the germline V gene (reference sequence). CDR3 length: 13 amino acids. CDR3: CASSPRVGGEQFF. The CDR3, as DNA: TGTGCCAGCAGCCCCCGGGTGGGTGGGGAGCAGTTCTTC.

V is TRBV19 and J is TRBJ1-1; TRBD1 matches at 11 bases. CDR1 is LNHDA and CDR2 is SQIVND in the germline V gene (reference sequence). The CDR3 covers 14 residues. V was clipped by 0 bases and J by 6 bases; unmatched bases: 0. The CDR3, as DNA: TGTGCCAGTAGTATAGAGGGACAGGGGGCTGAAGCTTTCTTT. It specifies CASSIEGQGAEAFF.

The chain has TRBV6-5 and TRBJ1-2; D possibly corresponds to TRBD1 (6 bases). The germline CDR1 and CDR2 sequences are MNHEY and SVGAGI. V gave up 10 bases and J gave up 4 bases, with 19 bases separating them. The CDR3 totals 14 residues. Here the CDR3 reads CATRNGGLGYGYTF. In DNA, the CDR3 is TGTGCCACGCGCAACGGGGGGCTCGGCTATGGCTACACCTTC.

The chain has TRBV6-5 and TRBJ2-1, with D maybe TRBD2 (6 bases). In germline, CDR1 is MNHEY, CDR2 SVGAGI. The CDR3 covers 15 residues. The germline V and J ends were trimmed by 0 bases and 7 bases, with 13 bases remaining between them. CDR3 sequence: CASSYSTTSTNEQFF. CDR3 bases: TGTGCCAGCAGTTACTCGACAACTAGCACTAATGAGCAGTTCTTC.

The CDR3 spells CASRKVGGGGSGNTIYF. The CDR3 nucleotides are TGTGCCAGTCGAAAAGTGGGAGGCGGCGGCTCTGGAAACACCATATATTTT. The J gene is TRBJ1-3, the V gene TRBV19; D uncertain. The CDR3 is 17 residues long. Looked up from germline, CDR1 is LNHDA and CDR2 is SQIVND (reference sequence). With 8 bases removed from V and 0 bases from J, the gap between germline ends came to 20 bases.

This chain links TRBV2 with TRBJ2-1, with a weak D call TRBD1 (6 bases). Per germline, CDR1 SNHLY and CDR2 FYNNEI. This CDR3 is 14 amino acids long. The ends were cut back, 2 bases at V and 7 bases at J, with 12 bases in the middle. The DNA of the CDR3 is TGTGCCAGCAGTGAAATAGGGGGTCGGAATGAGCAGTTCTTC. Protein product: CASSEIGGRNEQFF.

CDR3 protein: CASSQDVTGGTGELFF. DNA of the CDR3: TGTGCCAGCAGCCAAGATGTAACGGGGGGCACCGGGGAGCTGTTTTTT. This sequence joins TRBV4-2 and TRBJ2-2, with TRBD2 identical over 7 bases. CDR3 length equals 16 residues. Germline V lookup: CDR1 LGHNA, CDR2 YNFKEQ. V trimming: 0 bases; J trimming: 4 bases; junction bases outside the gene matches: 5.

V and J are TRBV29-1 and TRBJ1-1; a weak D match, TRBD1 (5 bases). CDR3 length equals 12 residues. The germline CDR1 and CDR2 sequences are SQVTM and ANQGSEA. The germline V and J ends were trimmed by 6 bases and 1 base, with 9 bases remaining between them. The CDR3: CSVGEANTEAFF. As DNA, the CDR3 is TGCAGCGTGGGGGAGGCGAACACTGAAGCTTTCTTT.

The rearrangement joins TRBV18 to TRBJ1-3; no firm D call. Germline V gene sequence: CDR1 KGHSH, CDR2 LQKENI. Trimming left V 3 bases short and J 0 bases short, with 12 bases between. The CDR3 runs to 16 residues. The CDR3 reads CASSPSTVLSGNTIYF. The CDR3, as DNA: TGTGCCAGCTCACCGTCCACGGTCCTCTCTGGAAACACCATATATTTT.

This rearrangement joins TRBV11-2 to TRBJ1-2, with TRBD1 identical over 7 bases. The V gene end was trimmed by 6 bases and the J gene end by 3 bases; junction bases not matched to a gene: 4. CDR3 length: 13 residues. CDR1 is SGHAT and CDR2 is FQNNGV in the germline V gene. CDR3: CASSTTGDYGYTF. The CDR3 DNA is TGTGCCAGCAGTACCACAGGGGACTATGGCTACACCTTC.

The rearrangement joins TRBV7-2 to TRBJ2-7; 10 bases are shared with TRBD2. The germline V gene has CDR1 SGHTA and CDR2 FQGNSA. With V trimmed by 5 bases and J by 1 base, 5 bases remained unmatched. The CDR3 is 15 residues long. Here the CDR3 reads CASSKSSGSSYEQYF. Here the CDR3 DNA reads TGTGCCAGCAGCAAATCTAGCGGGAGTTCCTACGAGCAGTACTTC.

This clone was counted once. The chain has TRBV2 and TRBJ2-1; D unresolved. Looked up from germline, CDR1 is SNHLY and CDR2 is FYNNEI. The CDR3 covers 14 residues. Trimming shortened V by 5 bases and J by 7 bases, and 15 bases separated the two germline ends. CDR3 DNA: TGTGCCAGCAGTCCCCGTGTCAGTCCAAATGAGCAGTTCTTC. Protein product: CASSPRVSPNEQFF.

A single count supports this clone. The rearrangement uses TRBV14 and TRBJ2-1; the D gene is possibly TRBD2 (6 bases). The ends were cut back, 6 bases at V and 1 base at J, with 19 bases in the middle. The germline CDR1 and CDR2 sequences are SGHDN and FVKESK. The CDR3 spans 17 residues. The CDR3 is CASSQLRSGQSYNEQFF. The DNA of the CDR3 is TGTGCCAGCAGTCAATTACGTAGCGGCCAATCCTACAATGAGCAGTTCTTC.

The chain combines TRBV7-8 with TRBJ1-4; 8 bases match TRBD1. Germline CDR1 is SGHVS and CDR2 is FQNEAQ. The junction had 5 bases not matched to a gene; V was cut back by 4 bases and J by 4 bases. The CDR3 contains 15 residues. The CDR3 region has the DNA TGTGCCAGCAGCTCGTTCGACAGGGGTAATGAAAAACTGTTTTTT. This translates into CASSSFDRGNEKLFF.

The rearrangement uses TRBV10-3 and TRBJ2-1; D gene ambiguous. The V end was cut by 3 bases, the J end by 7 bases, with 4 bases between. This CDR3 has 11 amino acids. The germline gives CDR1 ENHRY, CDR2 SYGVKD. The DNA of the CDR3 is TGTGCCATCAGTGATCGGAATGAGCAGTTCTTC. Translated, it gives CAISDRNEQFF.

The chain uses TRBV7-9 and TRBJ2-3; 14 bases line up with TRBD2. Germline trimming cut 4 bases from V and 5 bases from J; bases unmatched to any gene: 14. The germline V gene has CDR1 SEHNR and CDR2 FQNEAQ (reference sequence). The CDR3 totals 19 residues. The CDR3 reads CASSSRIIRLAGGIDTQYF. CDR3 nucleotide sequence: TGTGCCAGCAGCTCCCGGATTATCCGACTAGCGGGAGGGATAGATACGCAGTATTTT.

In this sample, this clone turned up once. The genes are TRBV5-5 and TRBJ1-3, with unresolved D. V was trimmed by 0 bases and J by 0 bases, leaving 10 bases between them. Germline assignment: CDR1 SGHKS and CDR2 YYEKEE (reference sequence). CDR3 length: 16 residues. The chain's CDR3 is CASSLAWSNSGNTIYF. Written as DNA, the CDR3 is TGTGCCAGCAGCTTGGCCTGGAGCAACTCTGGAAACACCATATATTTT.